What follows are 19 T cell receptor beta chains derived from one specimen sequenced in a study of T cells in Graves' hyperthyroidism and ophthalmopathy. RNA transcripts were the template for amplifying TCR beta CDR3 regions. The study used the HTBI primer set for a first-round RT-PCR of the TCR CDR3. TCRdb itself ran the multiplex PCR reads through MiXCR, one entry per CDR3 protein. The sample contains about 570,000 distinct CDR3 sequences, approximately 15% of which appear only once. Material for sequencing was blood. The receptors here all came from a woman aged 40 to 50 with Graves' hyperthyroidism.

This clonotype was counted ten times or more. V and J are TRBV20-1 and TRBJ2-7; 7 positions agree with TRBD1. The CDR3 length is 11 residues. The germline CDR1 and CDR2 sequences are DFQATT and SNEGSKA (reference sequence). After removal of 6 bases from V and 5 bases from J, the junction contained 4 bases not matched to a gene. The CDR3 nucleotides read TGCAGTGCCAGACAGGGCAACGAGCAGTACTTC. Its translation is CSARQGNEQYF.

This clonotype occurred many times. The chain employs TRBV7-9 and TRBJ2-2; D could derive from TRBD1 or TRBD2 (5 bases each). The V gene lost 5 bases and the J gene lost 1 base, with 11 bases spanning the gap. The CDR3 length is 15 residues. Germline V gene sequence: CDR1 SEHNR, CDR2 FQNEAQ (reference sequence). The CDR3 DNA is TGTGCCAGCAGCCGAGGGACGGTGAACACCGGGGAGCTGTTTTTT. This sequence encodes CASSRGTVNTGELFF.

With respect to this clonotype: A clone one base away is much larger, so this may be a read error. This rearrangement joins TRBV20-1 to TRBJ1-1, with TRBD1 as a possible D gene (5 bases). CDR1 is DFQATT, CDR2 SNEGSKA, per germline (reference sequence). Trimming removed 2 bases at V and 0 bases at J, with 7 bases between. CDR3 length equals 13 residues. DNA of the CDR3: TGCAGTGCTAGACAGGGTATGAACACTGAAGCTTTCTTT. Encoded protein: CSARQGMNTEAFF.

The V and J genes are TRBV12-3 or TRBV12-4 and TRBJ1-4; D not certain. The CDR3 runs 14 residues. The ends were cut back, 4 bases at V and 4 bases at J, with 10 bases in the middle. CDR3 DNA: TGTGCCAGCAGTTCAGGTGGATTTAATGAAAAACTGTTTTTT. Amino acids: CASSSGGFNEKLFF.

This clonotype was recorded a few times. The chain employs TRBV14 and TRBJ1-2, with unresolved D. Germline lookup yields CDR1 SGHDN and CDR2 FVKESK. The CDR3 spans 13 residues. Trimming took off 6 bases at V and 4 bases at J, with 12 bases between the two ends. Here the CDR3 reads CASRQTGFYGYTF. The CDR3 bases are TGTGCCAGCAGACAGACTGGGTTCTATGGCTACACCTTC.

This clonotype was seen a few times. The chain has TRBV7-3 and TRBJ2-3, with D possibly matching TRBD1 (5 bases). Germline V gene lookup returns CDR1 SGHTA and CDR2 FQGTGA. The ends were cut back, 4 bases at V and 2 bases at J, with 7 bases in the middle. This CDR3 region has 13 residues. The CDR3 nucleotides read TGTGCCAGCAGCTCGGACATCACAGATACGCAGTATTTT. This sequence encodes CASSSDITDTQYF.

The genes are TRBV15 and TRBJ2-2, with TRBD2 identical over 14 bases. This CDR3 has 19 residues. V gave up 0 bases and J gave up 7 bases; unmatched junction bases: 10. Per germline, CDR1 LNHNV and CDR2 YYDKDF (reference sequence). The CDR3 is CATSRDPGTSGSRIGELFF. DNA of the CDR3: TGTGCCACCAGCAGAGACCCCGGGACTAGCGGGAGTCGGATCGGGGAGCTGTTTTTT. The entire variable domain, with the rest obtained from reference TRBV15 and TRBJ2-2, is as follows: DAMVIQNPRYQVTQFGKPVTLSCSQTLNHNVMYWYQQKSSQAPKLLFHYYDKDFNNEADTPDNFQSRRPNTSFCFLDIRSPGLGDTAMYLCATSRDPGTSGSRIGELFFGEGSRLTVL.

J is TRBJ2-1 and V is TRBV7-9, with 14 bases aligning to TRBD2. The CDR3 spans 14 residues. In germline, CDR1 is SEHNR, CDR2 FQNEAQ (reference sequence). V shed 5 bases and J 9 bases; nucleotides not matched to a gene: 3. The CDR3: CASSQGLAGAEQFF. The CDR3 nucleotides are TGTGCCAGCAGCCAGGGACTAGCGGGAGCTGAGCAGTTCTTC. Supplemented by reference TRBV7-9 and TRBJ2-1, the full variable domain reads DTGVSQNPRHKITKRGQNVTFRCDPISEHNRLYWYRQTLGQGPEFLTYFQNEAQLEKSRLLSDRFSAERPKGSFSTLEIQRTEQGDSAMYLCASSQGLAGAEQFFGPGTRLTVL.

This clonotype was detected ten times or more. The rearrangement joins TRBV7-2 to TRBJ2-5; D could derive from TRBD1 or TRBD2 (5 bases each). The V end lost 1 base, the J end lost 3 bases, and 15 bases lay between the germline ends. Germline values: CDR1 SGHTA, CDR2 FQGNSA. This CDR3 has 16 amino acids. CDR3: CASSLEPGRSKETQYF. In DNA form, the CDR3 reads TGTGCCAGCAGCTTAGAGCCGGGACGGTCAAAAGAGACCCAGTACTTC.

This clonotype appeared many times. The chain recombines TRBV7-2 with TRBJ2-5; the D gene is possibly TRBD2 (6 bases). The CDR3 loop spans 13 amino acids. Germline CDR1 and CDR2: SGHTA and FQGNSA. V was cut by 6 bases and J by 5 bases, with 13 bases left in between. The CDR3 reads CASSLVRGETQYF. CDR3 sequence (DNA): TGTGCCAGCAGTTTGGTTCGGGGGGAGACCCAGTACTTC.

This clonotype has a count of ten or more. This chain joins TRBV18 and TRBJ2-3, with TRBD2 matching over 10 bases. The CDR3 totals 17 residues. V was pared by 6 bases and J by 3 bases, with 12 bases of the junction left unmatched. Germline-derived CDR1 and CDR2 are KGHSH and LQKENI. CDR3: CASSRSGRALSTDTQYF. DNA of the CDR3: TGTGCCAGCTCTAGAAGCGGGAGGGCCTTATCTACAGATACGCAGTATTTT.

As for this clonotype: An end of the junction does not agree with germline; a read error may underlie this. The genes are TRBV4-1 and TRBJ1-4; no definite D call. The CDR3 is made up of 15 amino acids. Germline lookup yields CDR1 MGHRA and CDR2 YSYEKL. The CDR3 region has the DNA TGCGCCAGCAGCCAAGATGGAGCGGATAATGAAAGACTGTTTTTT. This gives the protein CASSQDGADNERLFF.

The table lists this clonotype with a few counts. The J gene is TRBJ2-7, the V gene TRBV27, with a tentative D call TRBD1 (5 bases). Germline CDR1 is MNHEY and CDR2 is SMNVEV (reference sequence). This CDR3 region has 14 residues. Trimming removed 0 bases at V and 9 bases at J, with 15 bases between. The chain's CDR3 is CASSLSGALGGQYF. The CDR3 DNA is TGTGCCAGCAGTTTATCAGGGGCTCTGGGCGGGCAGTACTTC.

This clonotype was seen many times. An end of the junction does not agree with germline; a read error may underlie this. This sequence joins TRBV15 and TRBJ2-7; 8 nucleotides align to TRBD1. The CDR3 is 14 residues long. CDR1 and CDR2 (germline): LNHNV, YYDKDF (reference sequence). The CDR3 DNA follows: TGTGCCACCAGCAGGGGACAGGACTCCTACGAGCAGTATTTC. The encoded protein is CATSRGQDSYEQYF.

This clonotype has only a few counts. This rearrangement joins TRBV14 to TRBJ2-5; D uncertain. This CDR3 comprises 11 residues. CDR1 and CDR2 (germline): SGHDN, FVKESK. V lost 4 bases and J 13 bases, leaving 13 bases between the germline ends. CDR3 nucleotides: TGTGCCAGCAGCCTAGATGGACGGTTGTACTTC. Protein: CASSLDGRLYF. The full variable domain, its missing parts supplied by reference TRBV14 and TRBJ2-5, is EAGVTQFPSHSVIEKGQTVTLRCDPISGHDNLYWYRRVMGKEIKFLLHFVKESKQDESGMPNNRFLAERTGGTYSTLKVQPAELEDSGVYFCASSLDGRLYFGPGTRLLVL.

V gene TRBV5-4 combines with J gene TRBJ2-7; the match to TRBD2 covers 12 bases. Per germline, CDR1 SGHNT and CDR2 YYREEE (reference sequence). Trimming removed 4 bases from V and 4 bases from J; junction bases left unmatched: 6. The CDR3 contains 15 residues. CDR3 DNA: TGTGCCAGCAGCACGACTAGCGGGAGTGAATACGAGCAGTACTTC. Amino acids: CASSTTSGSEYEQYF.

This sequence joins TRBV9 and TRBJ1-2, with 8 bases fitting TRBD1. Per the germline V gene, CDR1 is SGDLS and CDR2 is YYNGEE. With V trimmed by 3 bases and J by 4 bases, 8 bases remained unmatched. The CDR3 is 15 amino acids. In nucleotides, the CDR3 is TGTGCCAGCAGCGGAGCGACAGGGGATGGCTATGGCTACACCTTC. This translates into CASSGATGDGYGYTF.

This clonotype appeared many times. V gene TRBV28 combines with J gene TRBJ2-5; D is possibly TRBD2 (6 bases). The CDR3 spans 14 residues. Germline loops: CDR1 MDHEN, CDR2 SYDVKM. The V and J ends lost 1 base and 3 bases respectively, with 9 bases between them. CDR3 DNA: TGTGCCAGCAGTTTATCATGGGGGGAAGAGACCCAGTACTTC. The encoded protein is CASSLSWGEETQYF.

This clonotype has ten or more counts. The chain uses TRBV6-1 and TRBJ2-5, with TRBD1 matching over 8 bases. The trim removed 5 bases at V and 2 bases at J, leaving 7 bases unmatched. This CDR3 has 15 residues. Germline V gives CDR1 MNHNS, CDR2 SASEGT. CDR3 amino acids: CASSSTGGRQETQYF. The CDR3 DNA is TGTGCCAGCAGTTCCACAGGGGGTAGACAAGAGACCCAGTACTTC.